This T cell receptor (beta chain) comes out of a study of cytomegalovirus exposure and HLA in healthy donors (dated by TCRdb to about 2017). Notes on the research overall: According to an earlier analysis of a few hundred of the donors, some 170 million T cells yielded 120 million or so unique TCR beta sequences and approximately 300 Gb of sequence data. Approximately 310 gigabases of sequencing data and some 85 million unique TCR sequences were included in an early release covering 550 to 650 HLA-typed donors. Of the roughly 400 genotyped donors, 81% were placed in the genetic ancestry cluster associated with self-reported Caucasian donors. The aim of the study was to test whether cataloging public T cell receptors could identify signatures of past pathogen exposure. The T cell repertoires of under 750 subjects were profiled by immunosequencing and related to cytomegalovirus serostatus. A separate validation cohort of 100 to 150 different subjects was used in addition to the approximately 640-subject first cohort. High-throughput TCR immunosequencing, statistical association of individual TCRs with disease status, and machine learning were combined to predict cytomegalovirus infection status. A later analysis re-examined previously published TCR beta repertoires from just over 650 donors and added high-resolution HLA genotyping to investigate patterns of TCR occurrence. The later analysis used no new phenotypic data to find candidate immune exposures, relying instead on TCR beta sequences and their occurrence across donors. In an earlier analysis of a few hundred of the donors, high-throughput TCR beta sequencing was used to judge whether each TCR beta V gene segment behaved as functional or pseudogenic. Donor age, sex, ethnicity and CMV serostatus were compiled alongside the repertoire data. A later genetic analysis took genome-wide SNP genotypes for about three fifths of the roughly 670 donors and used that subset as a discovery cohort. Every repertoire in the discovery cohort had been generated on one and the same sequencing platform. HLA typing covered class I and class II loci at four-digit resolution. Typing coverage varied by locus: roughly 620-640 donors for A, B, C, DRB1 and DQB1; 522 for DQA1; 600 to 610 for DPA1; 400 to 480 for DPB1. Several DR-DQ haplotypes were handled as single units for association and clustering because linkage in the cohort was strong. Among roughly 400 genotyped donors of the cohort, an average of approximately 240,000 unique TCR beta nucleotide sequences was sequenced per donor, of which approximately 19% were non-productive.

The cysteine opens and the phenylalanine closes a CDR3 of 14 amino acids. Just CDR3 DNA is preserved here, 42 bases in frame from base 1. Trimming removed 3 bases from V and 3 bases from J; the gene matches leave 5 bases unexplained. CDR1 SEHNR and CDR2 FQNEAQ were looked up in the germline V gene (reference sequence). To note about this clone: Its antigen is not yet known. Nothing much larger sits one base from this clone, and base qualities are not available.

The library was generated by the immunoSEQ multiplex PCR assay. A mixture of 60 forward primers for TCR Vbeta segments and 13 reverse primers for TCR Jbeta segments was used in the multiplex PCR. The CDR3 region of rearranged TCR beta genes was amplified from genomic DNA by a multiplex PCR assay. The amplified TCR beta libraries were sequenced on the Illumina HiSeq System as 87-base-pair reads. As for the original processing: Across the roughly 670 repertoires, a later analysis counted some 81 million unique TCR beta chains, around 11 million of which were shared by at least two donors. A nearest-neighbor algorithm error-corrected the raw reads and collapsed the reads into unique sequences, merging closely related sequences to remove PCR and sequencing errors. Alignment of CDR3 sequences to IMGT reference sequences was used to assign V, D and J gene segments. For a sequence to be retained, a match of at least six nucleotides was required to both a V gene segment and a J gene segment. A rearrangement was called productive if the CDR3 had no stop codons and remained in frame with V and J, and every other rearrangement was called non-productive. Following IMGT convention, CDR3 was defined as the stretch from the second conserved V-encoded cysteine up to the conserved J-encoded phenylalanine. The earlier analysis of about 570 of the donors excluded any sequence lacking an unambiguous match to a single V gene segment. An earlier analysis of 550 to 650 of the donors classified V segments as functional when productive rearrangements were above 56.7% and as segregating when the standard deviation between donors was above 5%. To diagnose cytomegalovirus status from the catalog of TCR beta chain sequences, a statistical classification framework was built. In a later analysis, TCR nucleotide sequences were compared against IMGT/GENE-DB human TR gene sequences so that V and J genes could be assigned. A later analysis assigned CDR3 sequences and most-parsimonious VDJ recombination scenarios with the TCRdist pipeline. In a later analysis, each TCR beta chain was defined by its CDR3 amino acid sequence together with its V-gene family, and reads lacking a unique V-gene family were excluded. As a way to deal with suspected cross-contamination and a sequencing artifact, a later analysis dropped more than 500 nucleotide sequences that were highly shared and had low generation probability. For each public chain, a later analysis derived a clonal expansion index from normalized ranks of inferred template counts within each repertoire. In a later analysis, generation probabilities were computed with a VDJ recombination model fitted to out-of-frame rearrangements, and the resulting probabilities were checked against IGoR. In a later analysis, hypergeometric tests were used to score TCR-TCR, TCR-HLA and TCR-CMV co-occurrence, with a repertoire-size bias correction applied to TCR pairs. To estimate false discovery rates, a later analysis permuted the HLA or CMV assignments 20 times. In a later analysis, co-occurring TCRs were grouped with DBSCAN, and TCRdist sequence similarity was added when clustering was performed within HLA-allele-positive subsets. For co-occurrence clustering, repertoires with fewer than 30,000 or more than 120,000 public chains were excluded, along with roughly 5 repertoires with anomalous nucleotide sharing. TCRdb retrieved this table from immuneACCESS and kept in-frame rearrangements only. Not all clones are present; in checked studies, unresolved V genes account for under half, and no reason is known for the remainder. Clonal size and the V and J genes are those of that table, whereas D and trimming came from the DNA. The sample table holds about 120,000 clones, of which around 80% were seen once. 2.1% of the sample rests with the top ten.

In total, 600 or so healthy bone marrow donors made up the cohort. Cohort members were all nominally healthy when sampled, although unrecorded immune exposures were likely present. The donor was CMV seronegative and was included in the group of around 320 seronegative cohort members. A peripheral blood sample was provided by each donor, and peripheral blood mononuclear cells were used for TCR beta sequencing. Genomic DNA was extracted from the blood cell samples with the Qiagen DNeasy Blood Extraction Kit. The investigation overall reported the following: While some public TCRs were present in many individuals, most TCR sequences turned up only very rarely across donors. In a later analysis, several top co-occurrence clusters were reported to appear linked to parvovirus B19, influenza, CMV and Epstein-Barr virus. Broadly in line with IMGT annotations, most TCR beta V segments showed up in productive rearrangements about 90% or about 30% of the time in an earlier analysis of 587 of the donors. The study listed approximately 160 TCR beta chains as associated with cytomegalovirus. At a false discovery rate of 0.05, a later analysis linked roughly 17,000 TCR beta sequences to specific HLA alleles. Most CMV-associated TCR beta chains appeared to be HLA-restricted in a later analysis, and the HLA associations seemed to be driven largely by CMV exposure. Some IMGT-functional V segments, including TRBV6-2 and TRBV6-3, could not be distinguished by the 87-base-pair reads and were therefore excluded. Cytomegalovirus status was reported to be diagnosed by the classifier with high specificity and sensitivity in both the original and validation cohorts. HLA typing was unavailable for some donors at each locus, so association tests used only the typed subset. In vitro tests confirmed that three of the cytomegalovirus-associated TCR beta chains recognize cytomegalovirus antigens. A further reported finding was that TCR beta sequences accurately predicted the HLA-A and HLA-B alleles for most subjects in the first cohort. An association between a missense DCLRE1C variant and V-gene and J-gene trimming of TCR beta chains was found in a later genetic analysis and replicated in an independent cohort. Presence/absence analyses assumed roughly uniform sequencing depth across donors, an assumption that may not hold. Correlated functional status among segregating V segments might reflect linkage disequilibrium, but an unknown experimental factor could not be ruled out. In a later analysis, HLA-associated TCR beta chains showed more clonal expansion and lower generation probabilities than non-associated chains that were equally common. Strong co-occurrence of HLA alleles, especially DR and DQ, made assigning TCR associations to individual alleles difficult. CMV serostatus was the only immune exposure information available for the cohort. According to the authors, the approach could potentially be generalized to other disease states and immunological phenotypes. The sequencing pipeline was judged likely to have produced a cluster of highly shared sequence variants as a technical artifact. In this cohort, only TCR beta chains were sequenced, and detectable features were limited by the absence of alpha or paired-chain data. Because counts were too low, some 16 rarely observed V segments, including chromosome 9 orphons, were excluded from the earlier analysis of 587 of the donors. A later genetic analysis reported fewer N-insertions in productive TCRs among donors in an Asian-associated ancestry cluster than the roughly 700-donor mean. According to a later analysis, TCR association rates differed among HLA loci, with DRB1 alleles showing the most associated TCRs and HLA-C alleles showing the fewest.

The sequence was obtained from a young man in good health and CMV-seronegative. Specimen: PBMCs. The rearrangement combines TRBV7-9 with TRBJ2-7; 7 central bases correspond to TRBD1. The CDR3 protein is CASSFDRVGYEQYF. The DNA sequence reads TGTGCCAGCAGCTTTGACAGGGTGGGCTACGAGCAGTACTTC.